This T cell receptor (beta chain) was identified during a study of blood T cell repertoires in COVID-19. Study details: Both acute and convalescent COVID-19 samples were obtained from the United States, Italy and Spain.

Seattle patients were enrolled during active infection and followed longitudinally. Per germline, CDR1 SEHNR and CDR2 FQNEAQ (reference sequence). V dropped 3 bases and J dropped 13 bases, with 14 bases sitting between them. This CDR3 is 12 amino acids long. In the original analysis: Counts of nucleated cells, estimated from reference gene primer amplification, were obtained. TCRdb keeps only in-frame clones here, not all; method: immunoSEQ multiplex PCR. The DNA gave D and trimming, while V, J and clone size come from that table. Of some 260,000 clones listed, around 88% are singletons. This chain joins TRBV7-9 and TRBJ2-3; TRBD2 is a possible D gene (5 bases). The sequencing input was peripheral blood. The TCR comes from a woman in her twenties or thirties with COVID-19, enrolled during active disease. The CDR3 nucleotides read TGTGCCAGCAGCTTGCGGGCATGGGCAGAGTATTTT. As protein: CASSLRAWAEYF.